This TCR beta chain derives from a study of T-cell reconstitution after alpha-beta-depleted transplantation in children. The CDR3 is 16 residues long. The V and J ends lost 4 bases and 3 bases respectively, with 17 bases between them. The germline V gene encodes CDR1 SGHRS and CDR2 YFSETQ. A TCRbeta library incorporating unique molecular identifiers was prepared. Via MiXCR, TCRdb re-called the PCR reads, giving one row per CDR3 protein. This table has about 270,000 distinct CDR3 sequences, approximately 9.6% appearing once. The chain recombines TRBV5-1 with TRBJ2-1; tentatively, D is TRBD1 or TRBD2 (5 bases each). The clonotype comes from a human donor who donated a stem cell graft to a child with SCID. Specimen: PBMCs from the stem cell graft donor, collected from the stem cell graft. For the CDR3, the DNA is TGCGCCAGCAGCATAACCGGGACCAACTTCTACAATGAGCAGTTCTTC. Amino acids: CASSITGTNFYNEQFF.